This TCR beta chain was obtained from a study of control samples from healthy donors and cancer patients. Germline assignment: CDR1 SGHRS and CDR2 YFSETQ. V shed 0 bases and J 4 bases; nucleotides not matched to a gene: 6. The CDR3 consists of 15 residues. Assay: immunoSEQ multiplex PCR; the TCRdb copy retains only in-frame clones and omits some. Of around 110,000 clones listed, 80% to 90% were seen once; the top ten hold around 1.1%. The table lists this clone with a few counts. The source of this sequence is a woman aged 50 to 60 with colorectal cancer. V and J are TRBV5-1 and TRBJ1-2; 7 bases are a match to TRBD1. The specimen was PBMCs. This chain's CDR3 is CASSLEGARGYGYTF. The CDR3 DNA reads as TGCGCCAGCAGCTTGGAGGGGGCGCGGGGCTATGGCTACACCTTC. The variable domain in full, with the rest retrieved from reference TRBV5-1 and TRBJ1-2, is KAGVTQTPRYLIKTRGQQVTLSCSPISGHRSVSWYQQTPGQGLQFLFEYFSETQRNKGNFPGRFSGRQFSNSRSEMNVSTLELGDSALYLCASSLEGARGYGYTFGSGTRLTVV.